This TCR beta chain stems from a study of shared T cell receptors in the human thymus. This clone was picked up one time. Profiled with immunoSEQ multiplex PCR; TCRdb holds only in-frame clones, not every one. The sample records 500,000 to 550,000 clones, 75% to 85% being singletons. This CDR3 has 15 residues. Germline-derived CDR1 and CDR2 are SGHTS and YDEGEE. The V segment lost 4 bases and the J segment 3 bases; nucleotides outside the gene matches: 9. The data also belong to a second study, concerning human thymus T cells. From that report: Resections from corrective heart surgery supplied the thymus tissue.

The source is a boy in the first two years of life with a congenital heart defect. Sequencing used thymocytes. The chain is built from TRBV5-8 and TRBJ2-7; 8 nucleotides agree with TRBD2. For the CDR3, the DNA is TGTGCCAGCAGCCCTCGAGCGGGAGTGCTCTACGAGCAGTACTTC. As protein: CASSPRAGVLYEQYF.